This T cell receptor (beta chain) was identified during a study of Graves' ophthalmopathy and Graves' hyperthyroidism (dated by TCRdb to the late 2010s). Regarding the research as a whole: Peripheral blood was collected before any treatment was given, at the time of initial diagnosis. Once sampling was done, hyperthyroidism patients were given methimazole at a starting dose of 30 mg daily, while ophthalmopathy patients were given high-dose intravenous methylprednisolone. The study used signatures of the TCR beta repertoire to tell Graves' ophthalmopathy apart from Graves' hyperthyroidism and to predict which patients would progress to ophthalmopathy. To explore V-J signatures distinguishing ophthalmopathy from hyperthyroidism, a discovery set of 100 patients (about 44 ophthalmopathy, 57 stable hyperthyroidism) was enrolled. An independent validation cohort comprised 18 hyperthyroidism patients and 17 patients who later progressed from hyperthyroidism to ophthalmopathy. In total, 135 blood samples were TCR-sequenced: 43 ophthalmopathy, 75 hyperthyroidism and approximately 17 hyperthyroidism-to-ophthalmopathy patients. T-cell repertoires of thyroid tissue and blood were compared in more than five hyperthyroidism patients. The study at large found these results: Ophthalmopathy was separated from stable hyperthyroidism by the 13-signature model with just under 90% sensitivity and about 83% specificity in cross-validation and with 80%/75% in the test set. In validation, the model predicted ophthalmopathy progression with over 60% sensitivity and around 72% specificity; roughly eleven predicted patients were CT-confirmed with GO in a median of about 7.1 months. Most of the expanded thyroid clonotypes with a frequency above 0.001 were also detected in blood, and it was suggested that the thyroid immune response may be reflected by blood repertoires. No statistical method was used to predetermine the sample size, and group allocation was not hidden from the investigators.

For repertoire sequencing, TCR beta CDR3 regions were amplified from RNA transcripts. The first round was an RT-PCR using HTBI primers with the Qiagen OneStep RT-PCR kit, and this first round was followed by a second-round multiplex PCR, then size selection and purification. Libraries were sequenced paired-end with 100 bp reads on an Illumina HiSeq2000. The study's processing was this. SOAPnuke was used to process the reads, throwing out any read that had adapters, had uncalled bases, had a mean Phred below 15, or lacked an exact constant-primer or identifier match. COPE v1.2.5 was used to merge the high-quality paired reads. Each unique nucleotide sequence was defined as a clonotype, and clonotypes were aligned to IMGT TRB V, D and J references with MiTCR v1.1. Only V-J combinations with frequency above 0.0001 were analysed, covering over 99% of repertoires. For each V-J combination, a TCR clonal expansion and chaos score was defined as the ratio of F50 clonal expansion to chaos observed in the TCRdist matrix. Welch's t-statistics and random forest were used to reduce features to 13 V-J combinations, which were fed into a naive Bayes classifier. Thyroid-blood repertoire similarity was quantified with the Morisita-Horn index. TCRdb took the public reads, trimmed them with fastp at Q25, ran MiXCR for clone calling and kept in-frame beta chains. Every distinct CDR3 protein forms one entry, paired with its most common genes and DNA. These V and J calls rely on TCRdb rather than the paper's analysis. This sample lists some 360,000 distinct CDR3 sequences; about a sixth were detected once. The ten largest clones add up to 2.4% of the sample.

Stable hyperthyroidism was defined as no progression to ophthalmopathy within 18 months of follow-up. Hyperthyroidism patients were newly diagnosed, were aged 18 to 65 years, and had a disease duration under 2 months. Patients with other autoimmune diseases, uncontrolled infections, pregnancy or lactation were excluded from the study. Clinical symptoms, serum thyroxine, TRAb, thyroid ultrasound and orbital computed tomography were used for diagnosis. Using Ficoll-Paque density gradient centrifugation, PBMCs were isolated from approximately 11 ml of fresh peripheral blood. Trizol reagent was used to extract the total RNA, and its quality was then checked on an Agilent 2100 Bioanalyzer. This clonotype was seen at least ten times. The clone's antigen remains unknown. Base qualities are missing; no much larger clone stands one base away. The CDR3 contains 18 residues, cysteine and phenylalanine counted. The retained sequence is limited to the CDR3, 54 bases, with the frame set at the first base. Germline trimming amounts to 1 base on V and 3 bases on J, with 8 as the count of junction bases outside the gene matches. CDR1 is given as MDHEN and CDR2 as SYDVKM, both from the germline V gene.

The material sequenced was peripheral blood. This chain is built from TRBV28 and TRBJ1-6, and TRBD1 aligns with 8 junction nucleotides. The receptor was derived from an adult woman with stable Graves' hyperthyroidism. The DNA reads as follows: TGTGCCAGCAGTTTATCCCAAACCGGGACAGGCTATAATTCACCCCTCCACTTT. This sequence encodes CASSLSQTGTGYNSPLHF.